This is a list of T cell receptor beta chains from one sample in a study of T cell responses to AZD1222 COVID-19 vaccine. Method: immunoSEQ multiplex PCR; TCRdb's copy keeps in-frame clones and lacks some. The data contain about 150,000 clones, 90% of them singletons. Material: peripheral blood, obtained on day 0 of AZD1222 vaccination. The receptors here all came from an adult in good health. The CDR3 runs from the conserved cysteine through the conserved F or W. The D gene is left open where the match is weak. Expanded clones get a size class; other rows say once, few or many, or leave the size out.

j_gene	d_gene	abundance	v_gene	CDR3aa	CDR3nt
TRBJ1-1	TRBD1	-	TRBV5-4	CASSLDSGTVQNTEAFF	TGTGCCAGCAGCTTGGATTCCGGGACAGTACAGAACACTGAAGCTTTCTTT
TRBJ1-2	-	-	TRBV10-3	CAISDSGFGYTF	TGTGCCATCAGTGATTCGGGATTTGGCTACACCTTC
TRBJ2-1	-	-	TRBV27	CASSLGVQRAYNEQFF	TGTGCCAGCAGTTTAGGGGTCCAGCGGGCCTACAATGAGCAGTTCTTC
TRBJ2-5	-	-	TRBV6-5	CASSYGDNVGRETQYF	TGTGCCAGCAGTTATGGGGACAACGTTGGGCGAGAGACCCAGTACTTC
TRBJ1-1	TRBD1	-	TRBV19	CASSLTGTLTEAFF	TGTGCCAGTAGTTTGACAGGGACTTTGACTGAAGCTTTCTTT
TRBJ2-1	TRBD1	-	TRBV19	CASSIAGTGFGEQFF	TGTGCCAGTAGTATCGCTGGGACAGGGTTCGGTGAGCAGTTCTTC
TRBJ2-7	-	-	TRBV13	CASSQRSDRVTYEQYF	TGTGCCAGCAGCCAGAGATCAGACCGAGTAACCTACGAGCAGTACTTC
TRBJ1-1	-	once	TRBV7-9	CASSLAWDPNTEAFF	TGTGCCAGCAGCTTAGCATGGGACCCTAACACTGAAGCTTTCTTT
TRBJ2-3	-	-	TRBV11-1	CASSSQVVAGTDTQYF	TGTGCCAGCAGCTCCCAAGTGGTAGCCGGCACAGATACGCAGTATTTT
TRBJ1-2	-	-	TRBV28	CASSLLGAEGYTF	TGTGCCAGCAGTTTATTGGGGGCTGAGGGCTACACCTTC
TRBJ1-6	TRBD1	once	TRBV27	CASSRTGQPSSPLHF	TGTGCCAGCAGTCGAACGGGACAGCCGAGTTCACCCCTCCACTTT
TRBJ2-7	-	-	TRBV7-2	CASSFIRPRERVYEQYF	TGTGCCAGCAGTTTCATCCGCCCCAGGGAGAGGGTCTACGAGCAGTACTTC
TRBJ2-3	-	-	TRBV11-3	CASSDEGDGTDTQYF	TGTGCCAGCAGCGATGAGGGGGACGGAACAGATACGCAGTATTTT
TRBJ1-1	-	-	TRBV19	CASSIWPGMVNTEAFF	TGTGCCAGTAGTATATGGCCAGGTATGGTGAACACTGAAGCTTTCTTT
TRBJ1-3	-	-	TRBV9	CASSDRNTIYF	TGTGCCAGCAGCGATAGAAACACCATATATTTT
TRBJ1-6	-	-	TRBV9	CASSVSGPNSPLHF	TGTGCCAGCAGCGTATCAGGGCCAAATTCACCCCTCCACTTT
TRBJ2-3	TRBD2	-	TRBV3-1/TRBV3-2	CASSQDYLAGLCEDTQYF	TGTGCCAGCAGCCAGGATTATCTAGCGGGACTATGTGAAGATACGCAGTATTTT
TRBJ2-7	-	-	TRBV2	CASSERAFEQYF	TGTGCCAGCAGTGAACGGGCGTTCGAGCAGTACTTC
TRBJ2-5	-	-	TRBV24-1	CATSDLQPGQETQYF	TGTGCCACCAGTGATTTGCAACCGGGGCAAGAGACCCAGTACTTC
TRBJ2-3	TRBD2	-	TRBV6-2/TRBV6-3	CASSYEASGIRRTDTQYF	TGTGCCAGCAGTTACGAGGCTAGCGGGATTCGGCGCACAGATACGCAGTATTTT
TRBJ1-5	-	-	TRBV6-2/TRBV6-3	CASSYYGRGFDQPQHF	TGTGCCAGCAGTTACTACGGGCGGGGGTTCGATCAGCCCCAGCATTTT
TRBJ2-3	TRBD1	-	TRBV27	CASSPGTAVTDTQYF	TGTGCCAGCAGTCCCGGGACAGCCGTCACAGATACGCAGTATTTT
TRBJ1-3	-	-	TRBV4-1	CASSQEGRKSSGNTIYF	TGCGCCAGCAGCCAAGAGGGTCGCAAGAGCTCTGGAAACACCATATATTTT
TRBJ1-2	TRBD1	-	TRBV7-8	CASSPPTGTKSYTF	TGTGCCAGCAGCCCGCCGACAGGGACTAAGAGCTACACCTTC